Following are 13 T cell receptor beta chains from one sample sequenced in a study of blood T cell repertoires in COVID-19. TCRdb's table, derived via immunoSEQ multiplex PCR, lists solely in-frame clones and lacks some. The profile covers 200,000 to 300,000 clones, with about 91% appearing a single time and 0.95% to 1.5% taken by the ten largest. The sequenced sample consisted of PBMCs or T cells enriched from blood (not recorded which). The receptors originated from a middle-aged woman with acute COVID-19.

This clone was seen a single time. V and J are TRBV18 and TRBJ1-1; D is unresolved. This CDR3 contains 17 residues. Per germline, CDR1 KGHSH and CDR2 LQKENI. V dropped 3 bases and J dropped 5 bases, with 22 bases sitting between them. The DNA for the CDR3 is TGTGCCAGCTCACCTTACCATCCGCTCGGTGTGGTTACTGAAGCTTTCTTT. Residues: CASSPYHPLGVVTEAFF.

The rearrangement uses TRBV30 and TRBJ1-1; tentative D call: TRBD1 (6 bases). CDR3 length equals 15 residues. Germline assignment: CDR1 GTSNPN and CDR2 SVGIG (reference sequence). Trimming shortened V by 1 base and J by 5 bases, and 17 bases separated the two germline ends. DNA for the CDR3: TGTGCCTGGAGTGCGCAGCCCACAGGGTGGACTGAAGCTTTCTTT. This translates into CAWSAQPTGWTEAFF.

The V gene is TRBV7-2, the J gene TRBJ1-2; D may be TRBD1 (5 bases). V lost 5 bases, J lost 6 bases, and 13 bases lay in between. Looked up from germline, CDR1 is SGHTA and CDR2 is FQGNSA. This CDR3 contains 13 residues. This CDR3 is CASSLRPRDGYTF. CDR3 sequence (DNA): TGTGCCAGCAGCCTAAGGCCCAGGGATGGCTACACCTTC. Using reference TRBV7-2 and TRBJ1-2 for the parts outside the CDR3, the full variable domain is GAGVSQSPSNKVTEKGKDVELRCDPISGHTALYWYRQSLGQGLEFLIYFQGNSAPDKSGLPSDRFSAERTGGSVSTLTIQRTQQEDSAVYLCASSLRPRDGYTFGSGTRLTVV.

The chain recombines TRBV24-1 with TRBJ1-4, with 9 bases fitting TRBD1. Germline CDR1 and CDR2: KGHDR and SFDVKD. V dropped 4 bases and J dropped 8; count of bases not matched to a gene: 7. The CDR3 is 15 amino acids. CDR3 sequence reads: CATSEAGTGNEKLFF. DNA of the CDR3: TGTGCCACCAGTGAAGCCGGGACAGGGAACGAAAAACTGTTTTTT.

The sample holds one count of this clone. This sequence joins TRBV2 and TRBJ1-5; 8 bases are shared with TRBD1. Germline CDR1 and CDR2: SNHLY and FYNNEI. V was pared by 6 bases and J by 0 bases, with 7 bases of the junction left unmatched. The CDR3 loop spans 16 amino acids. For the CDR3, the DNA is TGTGCCAGCAGCGGTGGACAGGGTGTTAGCAATCAGCCCCAGCATTTT. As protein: CASSGGQGVSNQPQHF.

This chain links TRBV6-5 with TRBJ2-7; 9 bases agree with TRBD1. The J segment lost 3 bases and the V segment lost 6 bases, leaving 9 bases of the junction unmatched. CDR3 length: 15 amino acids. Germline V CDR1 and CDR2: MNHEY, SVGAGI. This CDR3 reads CASRRDRVGIYEQYV. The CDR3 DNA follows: TGTGCCAGCAGGAGGGACAGGGTGGGGATCTACGAGCAGTACGTC.

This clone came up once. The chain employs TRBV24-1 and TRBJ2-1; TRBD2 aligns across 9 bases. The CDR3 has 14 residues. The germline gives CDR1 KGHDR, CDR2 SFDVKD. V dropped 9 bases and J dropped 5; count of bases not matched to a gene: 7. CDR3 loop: CATQGTSLNNEQFF. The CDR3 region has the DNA TGTGCCACCCAAGGGACTAGCCTCAACAATGAGCAGTTCTTC.

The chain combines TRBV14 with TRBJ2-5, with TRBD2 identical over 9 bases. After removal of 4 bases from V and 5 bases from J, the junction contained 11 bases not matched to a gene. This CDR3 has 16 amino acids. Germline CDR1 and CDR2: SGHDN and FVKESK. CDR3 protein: CASSLVDAGGKETQYF. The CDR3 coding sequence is TGTGCCAGCAGCCTTGTGGACGCGGGAGGGAAGGAGACCCAGTACTTC.

The chain's CDR3 is CASTPGQGSYGYTF. In DNA form, the CDR3 reads TGTGCCAGCACCCCGGGACAGGGATCCTATGGCTACACCTTC. The rearrangement uses TRBV28 and TRBJ1-2; 9 bases match TRBD1. CDR1 is MDHEN and CDR2 is SYDVKM in the germline V gene. V was pared by 7 bases and J by 4 bases, with 7 bases of the junction left unmatched. This CDR3 comprises 14 residues.

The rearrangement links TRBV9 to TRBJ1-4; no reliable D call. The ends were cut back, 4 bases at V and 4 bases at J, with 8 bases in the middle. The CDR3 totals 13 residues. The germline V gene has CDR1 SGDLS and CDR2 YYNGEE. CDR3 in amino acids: CASSRGFNEKLFF. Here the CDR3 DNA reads TGTGCCAGCAGCCGAGGATTTAATGAAAAACTGTTTTTT. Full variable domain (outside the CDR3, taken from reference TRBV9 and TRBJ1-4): DSGVTQTPKHLITATGQRVTLRCSPRSGDLSVYWYQQSLDQGLQFLIQYYNGEERAKGNILERFSAQQFPDLHSELNLSSLELGDSALYFCASSRGFNEKLFFGSGTQLSVL.

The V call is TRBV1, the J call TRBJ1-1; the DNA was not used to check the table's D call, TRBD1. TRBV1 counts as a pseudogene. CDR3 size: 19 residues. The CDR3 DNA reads TGCACCAGCAGCCAAGATCCCCTTCACAGGGGGCTGGGATGGACTGAAGCTTTCTTT. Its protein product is CTSSQDPLHRGLGWTEAFF.

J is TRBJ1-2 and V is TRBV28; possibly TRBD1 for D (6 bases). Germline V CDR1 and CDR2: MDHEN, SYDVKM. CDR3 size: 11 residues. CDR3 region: CVGGGALGYTF. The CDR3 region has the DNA TGTGTCGGAGGGGGGGCCTTAGGCTACACCTTC.

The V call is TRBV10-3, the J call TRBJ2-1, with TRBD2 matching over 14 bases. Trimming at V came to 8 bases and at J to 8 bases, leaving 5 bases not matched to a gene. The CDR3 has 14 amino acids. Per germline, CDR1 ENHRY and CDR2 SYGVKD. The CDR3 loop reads CAIGTSGRSYEQFF. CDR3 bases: TGTGCCATCGGGACTAGCGGGAGATCTTATGAGCAGTTCTTC.